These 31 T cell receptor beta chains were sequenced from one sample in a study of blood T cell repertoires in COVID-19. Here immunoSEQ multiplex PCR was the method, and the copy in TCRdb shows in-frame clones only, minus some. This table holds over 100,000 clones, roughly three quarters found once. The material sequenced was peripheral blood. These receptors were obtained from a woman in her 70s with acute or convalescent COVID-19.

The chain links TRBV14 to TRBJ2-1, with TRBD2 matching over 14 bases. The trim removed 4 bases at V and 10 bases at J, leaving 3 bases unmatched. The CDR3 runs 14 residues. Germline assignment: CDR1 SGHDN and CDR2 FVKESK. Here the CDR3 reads CASSRGTSGSEQFF. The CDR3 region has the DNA TGTGCCAGCAGCCGCGGGACTAGCGGGAGCGAGCAGTTCTTC.

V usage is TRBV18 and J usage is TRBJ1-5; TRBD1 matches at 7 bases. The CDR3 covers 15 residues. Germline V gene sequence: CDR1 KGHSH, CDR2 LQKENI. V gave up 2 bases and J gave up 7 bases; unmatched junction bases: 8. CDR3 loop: CASSPDRVRNQPQHF. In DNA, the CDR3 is TGTGCCAGCTCACCAGACAGGGTGAGAAACCAGCCCCAGCATTTT.

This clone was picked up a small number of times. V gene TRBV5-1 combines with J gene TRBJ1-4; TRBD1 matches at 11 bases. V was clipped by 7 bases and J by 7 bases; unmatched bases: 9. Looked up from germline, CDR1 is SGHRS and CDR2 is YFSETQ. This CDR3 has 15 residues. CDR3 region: CASARTGGWGEKLFF. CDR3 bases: TGCGCCAGCGCGAGGACAGGGGGCTGGGGTGAAAAACTGTTTTTT.

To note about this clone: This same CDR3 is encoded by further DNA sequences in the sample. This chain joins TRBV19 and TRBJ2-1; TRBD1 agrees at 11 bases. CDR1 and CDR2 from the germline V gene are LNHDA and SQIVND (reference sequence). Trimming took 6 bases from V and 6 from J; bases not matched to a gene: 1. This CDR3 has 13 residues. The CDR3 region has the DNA TGTGCCAGTAGGGGGACAGGGGGCAATGAGCAGTTCTTC. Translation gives CASRGTGGNEQFF. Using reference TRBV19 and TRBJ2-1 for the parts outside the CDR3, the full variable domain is DGGITQSPKYLFRKEGQNVTLSCEQNLNHDAMYWYRQDPGQGLRLIYYSQIVNDFQKGDIAEGYSVSREKKESFPLTVTSAQKNPTAFYLCASRGTGGNEQFFGPGTRLTVL.

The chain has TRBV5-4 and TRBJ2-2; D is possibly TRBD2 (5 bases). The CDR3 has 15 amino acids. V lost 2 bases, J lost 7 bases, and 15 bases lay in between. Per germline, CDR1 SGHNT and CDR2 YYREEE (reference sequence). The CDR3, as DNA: TGTGCCAGCAGCTTAGTAAAGGGAGAGGGCGGGGAGCTGTTTTTT. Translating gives CASSLVKGEGGELFF. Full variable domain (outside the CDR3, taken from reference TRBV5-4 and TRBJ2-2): ETGVTQSPTHLIKTRGQQVTLRCSSQSGHNTVSWYQQALGQGPQFIFQYYREEENGRGNFPPRFSGLQFPNYSSELNVNALELDDSALYLCASSLVKGEGGELFFGEGSRLTVL.

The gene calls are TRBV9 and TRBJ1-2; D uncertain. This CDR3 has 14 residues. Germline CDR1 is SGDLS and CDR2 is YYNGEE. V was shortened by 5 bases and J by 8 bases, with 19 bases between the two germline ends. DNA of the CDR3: TGTGCCAGCAGGAGAGTGGCTAACGGGGAGGGCTACACCTTC. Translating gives CASRRVANGEGYTF.

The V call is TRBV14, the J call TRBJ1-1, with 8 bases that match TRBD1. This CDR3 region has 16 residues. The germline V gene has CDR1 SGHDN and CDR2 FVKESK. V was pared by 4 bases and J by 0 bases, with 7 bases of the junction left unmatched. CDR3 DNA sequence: TGTGCCAGCAGCCTAGGGACAGGAATTTTGAACACTGAAGCTTTCTTT. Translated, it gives CASSLGTGILNTEAFF.

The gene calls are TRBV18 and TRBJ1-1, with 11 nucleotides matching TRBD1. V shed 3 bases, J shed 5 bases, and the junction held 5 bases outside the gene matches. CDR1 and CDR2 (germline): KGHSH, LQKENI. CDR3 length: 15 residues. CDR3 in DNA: TGTGCCAGCTCACCGCGGGACAGGGGGTGGACTGAAGCTTTCTTT. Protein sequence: CASSPRDRGWTEAFF.

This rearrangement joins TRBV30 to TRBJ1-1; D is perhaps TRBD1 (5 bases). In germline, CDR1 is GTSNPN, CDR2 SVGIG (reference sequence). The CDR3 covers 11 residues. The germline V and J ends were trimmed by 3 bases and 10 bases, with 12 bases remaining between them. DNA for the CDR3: TGTGCCTGGAGAGGACAAAGGGCAGCTTTCTTT. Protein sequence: CAWRGQRAAFF.

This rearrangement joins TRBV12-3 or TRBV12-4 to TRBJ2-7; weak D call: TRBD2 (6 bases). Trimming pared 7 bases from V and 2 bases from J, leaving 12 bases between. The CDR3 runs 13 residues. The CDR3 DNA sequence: TGTGCCAGCACCCTGGGGGGAACCTACGAGCAGTACTTC. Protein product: CASTLGGTYEQYF.

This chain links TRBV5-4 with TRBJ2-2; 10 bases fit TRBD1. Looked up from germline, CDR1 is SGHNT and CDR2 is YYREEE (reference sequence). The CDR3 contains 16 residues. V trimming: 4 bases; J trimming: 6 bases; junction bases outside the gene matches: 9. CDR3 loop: CASSPAGQGSAGELFF. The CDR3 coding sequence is TGTGCCAGCAGCCCCGCGGGACAGGGGTCCGCCGGGGAGCTGTTTTTT.

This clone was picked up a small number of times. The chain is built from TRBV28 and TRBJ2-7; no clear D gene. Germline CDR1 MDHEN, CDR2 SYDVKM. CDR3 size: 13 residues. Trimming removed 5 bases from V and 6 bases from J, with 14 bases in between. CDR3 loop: CASSPPVVREQYF. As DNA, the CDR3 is TGTGCCAGCAGTCCCCCCGTAGTACGCGAGCAGTACTTC.

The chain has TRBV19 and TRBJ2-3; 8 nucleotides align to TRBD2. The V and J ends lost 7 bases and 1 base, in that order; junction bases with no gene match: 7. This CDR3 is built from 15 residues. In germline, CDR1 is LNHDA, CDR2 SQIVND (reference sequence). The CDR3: CASMRATSGTDTQYF. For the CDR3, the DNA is TGTGCCAGTATGAGGGCGACTAGCGGCACAGATACGCAGTATTTT. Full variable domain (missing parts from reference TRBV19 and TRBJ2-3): DGGITQSPKYLFRKEGQNVTLSCEQNLNHDAMYWYRQDPGQGLRLIYYSQIVNDFQKGDIAEGYSVSREKKESFPLTVTSAQKNPTAFYLCASMRATSGTDTQYFGPGTRLTVL.

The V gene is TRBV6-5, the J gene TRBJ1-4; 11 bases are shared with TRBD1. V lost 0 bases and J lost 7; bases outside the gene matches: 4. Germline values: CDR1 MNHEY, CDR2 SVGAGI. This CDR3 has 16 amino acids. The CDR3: CASSYSGQGAGEKLFF. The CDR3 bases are TGTGCCAGCAGTTACTCTGGACAGGGGGCAGGTGAAAAACTGTTTTTT.

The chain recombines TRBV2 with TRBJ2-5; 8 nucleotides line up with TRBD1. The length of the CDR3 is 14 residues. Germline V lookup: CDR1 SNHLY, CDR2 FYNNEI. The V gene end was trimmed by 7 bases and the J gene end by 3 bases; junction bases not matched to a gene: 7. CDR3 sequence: CASNRDRSEETQYF. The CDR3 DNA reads TGTGCCAGCAACCGGGACAGGAGCGAAGAGACCCAGTACTTC.

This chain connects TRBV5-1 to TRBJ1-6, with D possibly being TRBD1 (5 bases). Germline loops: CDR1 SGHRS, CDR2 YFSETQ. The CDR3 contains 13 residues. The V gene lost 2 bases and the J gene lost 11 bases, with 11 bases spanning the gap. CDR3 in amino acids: CASSLGAGAPLHF. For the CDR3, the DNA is TGCGCCAGCAGCTTAGGGGCTGGTGCACCCCTCCACTTT.

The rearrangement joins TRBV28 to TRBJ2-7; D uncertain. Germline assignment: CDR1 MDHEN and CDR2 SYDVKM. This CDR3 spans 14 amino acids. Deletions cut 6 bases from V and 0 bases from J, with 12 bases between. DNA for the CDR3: TGTGCCAGCAGCATGACACTGCTCTCCTACGAGCAGTACTTC. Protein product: CASSMTLLSYEQYF.

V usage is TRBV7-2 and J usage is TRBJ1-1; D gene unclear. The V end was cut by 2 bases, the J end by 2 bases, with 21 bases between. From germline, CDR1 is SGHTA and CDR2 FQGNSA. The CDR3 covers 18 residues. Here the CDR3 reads CASSLRPSTVPGNTEAFF. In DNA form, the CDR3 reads TGTGCCAGCAGCTTAAGACCCTCTACAGTCCCGGGAAACACTGAAGCTTTCTTT.

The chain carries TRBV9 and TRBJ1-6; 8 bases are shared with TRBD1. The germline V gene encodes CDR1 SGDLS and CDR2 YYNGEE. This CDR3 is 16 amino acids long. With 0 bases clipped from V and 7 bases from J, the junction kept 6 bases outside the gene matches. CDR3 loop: CASSVGAGGRNSPLHF. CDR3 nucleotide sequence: TGTGCCAGCAGCGTAGGGGCAGGGGGCAGGAATTCACCCCTCCACTTT.

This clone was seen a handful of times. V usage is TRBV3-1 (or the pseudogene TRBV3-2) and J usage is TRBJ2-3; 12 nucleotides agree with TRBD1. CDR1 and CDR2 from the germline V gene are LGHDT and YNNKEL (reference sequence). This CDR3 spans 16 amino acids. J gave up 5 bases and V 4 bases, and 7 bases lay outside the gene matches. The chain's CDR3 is CASSPGTGGSRDTQYF. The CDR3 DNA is TGTGCCAGCAGCCCCGGGACAGGGGGCTCGAGAGATACGCAGTATTTT.

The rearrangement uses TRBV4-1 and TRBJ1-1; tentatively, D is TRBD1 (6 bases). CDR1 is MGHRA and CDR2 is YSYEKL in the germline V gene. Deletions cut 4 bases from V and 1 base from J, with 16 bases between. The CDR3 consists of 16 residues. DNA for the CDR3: TGCGCCAGCAGCCCCTGGGCGGGGGCGGGGAACACTGAAGCTTTCTTT. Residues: CASSPWAGAGNTEAFF.

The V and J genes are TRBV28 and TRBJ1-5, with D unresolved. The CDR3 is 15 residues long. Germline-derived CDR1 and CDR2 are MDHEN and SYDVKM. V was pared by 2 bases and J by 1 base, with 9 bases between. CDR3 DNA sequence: TGTGCCAGCAGTTTAGCGGGCGTAAGCAATCAGCCCCAGCATTTT. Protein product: CASSLAGVSNQPQHF.

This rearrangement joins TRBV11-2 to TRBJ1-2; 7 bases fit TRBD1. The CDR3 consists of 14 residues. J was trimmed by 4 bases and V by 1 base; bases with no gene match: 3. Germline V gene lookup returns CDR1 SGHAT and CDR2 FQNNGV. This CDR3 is CASSLGQGGYGYTF. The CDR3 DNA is TGTGCCAGCAGCTTAGGCCAGGGGGGCTATGGCTACACCTTC.

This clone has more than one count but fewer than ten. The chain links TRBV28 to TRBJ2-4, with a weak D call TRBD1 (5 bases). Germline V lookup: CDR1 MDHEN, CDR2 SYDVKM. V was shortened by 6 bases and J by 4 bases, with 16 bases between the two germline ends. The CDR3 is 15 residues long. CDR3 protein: CASRSTGRQKNIQYF. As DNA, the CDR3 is TGTGCCAGCAGATCAACTGGACGACAGAAAAACATTCAGTACTTC. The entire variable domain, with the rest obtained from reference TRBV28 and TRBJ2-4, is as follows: DVKVTQSSRYLVKRTGEKVFLECVQDMDHENMFWYRQDPGLGLRLIYFSYDVKMKEKGDIPEGYSVSREKKERFSLILESASTNQTSMYLCASRSTGRQKNIQYFGAGTRLSVL.

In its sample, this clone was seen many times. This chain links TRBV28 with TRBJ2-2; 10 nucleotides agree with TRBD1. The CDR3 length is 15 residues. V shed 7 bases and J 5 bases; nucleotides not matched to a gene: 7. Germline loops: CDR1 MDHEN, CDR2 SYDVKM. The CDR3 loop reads CASNMGQGMTGELFF. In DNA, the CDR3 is TGTGCCAGCAACATGGGACAGGGGATGACCGGGGAGCTGTTTTTT.

Written as DNA, the CDR3 is TGCGCCAGCAGCTTGGGGGCTAGCGGGGGGCCAAATACGCAGTATTTT. As protein: CASSLGASGGPNTQYF. The V call is TRBV5-1, the J call TRBJ2-3, with TRBD2 matching over 11 bases. The CDR3 extends over 16 amino acids. The germline V gene encodes CDR1 SGHRS and CDR2 YFSETQ. V gave up 0 bases and J gave up 7 bases; unmatched junction bases: 7.

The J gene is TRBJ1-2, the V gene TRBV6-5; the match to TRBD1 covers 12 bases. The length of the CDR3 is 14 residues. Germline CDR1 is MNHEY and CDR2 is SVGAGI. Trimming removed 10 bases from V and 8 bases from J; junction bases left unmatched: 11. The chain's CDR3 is CAIPEGQGAPGYTF. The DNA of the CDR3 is TGTGCCATCCCCGAGGGACAGGGGGCGCCCGGCTACACCTTC.

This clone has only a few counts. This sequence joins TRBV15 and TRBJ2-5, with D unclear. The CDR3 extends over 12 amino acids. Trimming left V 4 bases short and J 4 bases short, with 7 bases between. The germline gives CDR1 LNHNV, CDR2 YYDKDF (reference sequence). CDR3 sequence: CATSTGSETQYF. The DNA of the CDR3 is TGTGCCACCAGCACCGGGTCAGAGACCCAGTACTTC.

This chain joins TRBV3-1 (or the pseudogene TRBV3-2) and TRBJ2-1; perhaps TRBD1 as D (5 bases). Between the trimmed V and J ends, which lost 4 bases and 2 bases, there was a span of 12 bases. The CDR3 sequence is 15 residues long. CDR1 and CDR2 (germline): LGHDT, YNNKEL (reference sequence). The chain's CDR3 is CASSPTMDTYNEQFF. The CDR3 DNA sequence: TGTGCCAGCAGCCCAACCATGGACACCTACAATGAGCAGTTCTTC.

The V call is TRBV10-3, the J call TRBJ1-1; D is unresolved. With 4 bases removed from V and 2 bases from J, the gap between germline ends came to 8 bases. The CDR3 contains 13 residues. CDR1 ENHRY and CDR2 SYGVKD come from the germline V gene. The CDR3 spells CAISADTNTEAFF. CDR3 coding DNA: TGTGCCATCAGTGCTGATACAAACACTGAAGCTTTCTTT.

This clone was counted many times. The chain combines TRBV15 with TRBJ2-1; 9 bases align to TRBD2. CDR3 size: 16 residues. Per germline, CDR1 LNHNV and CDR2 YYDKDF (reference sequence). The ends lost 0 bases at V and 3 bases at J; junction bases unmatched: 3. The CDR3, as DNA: TGTGCCACCAGCAGAGATGGACTAGCGAGCTACAATGAGCAGTTCTTC. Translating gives CATSRDGLASYNEQFF.